This T cell receptor (beta chain) emerged from a study of cytomegalovirus exposure and HLA in healthy donors. Study information: An early data release held some 85 million unique TCRs from HLA-typed donors. Findings of the study overall: Accounts indicate the classifier identified cytomegalovirus status with strong specificity and sensitivity.

Points on this clone: Its specificity is unknown.

The CDR3 totals 14 residues. V shed 2 bases, J shed 5 bases, and the junction held 4 bases outside the gene matches. Germline V lookup: CDR1 SGHRS, CDR2 YFSETQ. Nominal health characterized the donors when sampled, though unrecorded immune exposures were likely. 13 Jbeta primers and 60 Vbeta primers were used for the PCR. Here immunoSEQ multiplex PCR was the method, and the copy in TCRdb shows in-frame clones only, minus some. The table lists about 59,000 clones, around 83% of them singletons. Sequenced: PBMCs. The rearrangement links TRBV5-1 to TRBJ2-3, with 8 bases that match TRBD2. The origin of this receptor is a human donor in good health. In DNA, the CDR3 is TGCGCCAGCAGCTTCGCGGGAGGAATAGATACGCAGTATTTT. It translates to CASSFAGGIDTQYF.